This T cell receptor (beta chain) was sequenced during a study of post-analysis software for immune sequencing data. Overall study context: Disease trajectories encompassed relapsing-remitting, secondary progressive and progressive-relapsing multiple sclerosis.

Trimming removed 4 bases from V and 4 bases from J; junction bases left unmatched: 11. The CDR3 contains 15 residues. The germline V gene has CDR1 DFQATT and CDR2 SNEGSKA (reference sequence). Study-level points and caveats: Higher frequency in patients than in controls was seen for 5 or 6 TRBV segments, with TRBV5-6, TRBV5-1 and TRBV20-1 among them.

Tagging with unique molecular identifiers was a feature of the TCR beta cDNA libraries. TCRdb reprocessed the PCR reads via MiXCR and lists one record per CDR3 protein. Here the sample spans more than 350,000 distinct CDR3 sequences, roughly 38% being singletons. Worth noting for this clonotype: Antigen unknown.

Material: blood. The receptor's source is a girl aged 2-9 years with multiple sclerosis. V is TRBV20-1 and J is TRBJ2-7, with 9 bases identical to TRBD1. For the CDR3, the DNA is TGCAGTGCTACATCACCGGGACAGGGCTCTTACGAGCAGTACTTC. It is translated as CSATSPGQGSYEQYF.